The sequence of this TCR beta chain was determined in a study of blood T cells in healthy people across ages. PBMCs, at least 7 million per sample, were isolated. Samples each had at least 5.5 micrograms of total RNA extracted. In its sample, this clonotype was seen a few times. What it binds is not known. Germline-derived CDR1 and CDR2 are DFQATT and SNEGSKA (reference sequence). The CDR3 length is 13 residues. V gave up 3 bases and J gave up 1 base; unmatched junction bases: 2. A sample-barcoded 5' primer and a J-beta primer mix were used in a second PCR of roughly 7 to 12 cycles. MiXCR, applied by TCRdb to the 5' RACE reads, yields one record per CDR3 protein. Among approximately 1.5 million distinct CDR3 sequences listed, 40% to 45% were seen once. Study-wide findings and caveats: No one knew whether donors had CMV, which possibly confounded expanded clonotype changes.

The TCR originated in a woman aged 18-29 years in good health. The genes are TRBV20-1 and TRBJ1-1; 7 bases agree with TRBD1. The sequenced sample consisted of blood. The CDR3: CSASRTGNTEAFF. CDR3 coding DNA: TGCAGTGCTAGTCGGACAGGGAACACTGAAGCTTTCTTT.